This T cell receptor beta chain was sequenced for a study of cytomegalovirus exposure and HLA in healthy donors. Findings and caveats of the study: In a later analysis, across HLA loci, associated TCR counts were highest for DRB1, lowest for HLA-C. Earlier findings revealed that most TCR beta V segments proved productive either about 87% or about 30% of the time.

Germline assignment: CDR1 LGHNA and CDR2 YSLEER. The J segment lost 7 bases and the V segment lost 1 base, leaving 10 bases of the junction unmatched. The CDR3 runs 17 residues. Amplification used 60 Vbeta primers and 13 Jbeta primers. Measured with immunoSEQ multiplex PCR; TCRdb has only the in-frame clones, and not every one. The table records fewer than 200,000 clones, around 80% of them present only once. A note on this clone: Its antigen is undetermined.

Sequencing was performed on PBMCs. This sequence originates from a woman aged 50 to 60 in good health and CMV-seropositive. The chain links TRBV4-3 to TRBJ2-7, with TRBD2 matching over 13 bases. CDR3 coding DNA: TGCGCCAGCAGCCAAGGGAGGACTAGCGGGGGTCGTGGGGAGCAGTACTTC. Amino acid sequence: CASSQGRTSGGRGEQYF.